The 8 T cell receptor beta chains in this list originate from one sample, sequenced in a study of T cells in Graves' hyperthyroidism and ophthalmopathy (dated by TCRdb to between 2018 and 2020). Libraries were prepared through multiplex PCR. Data came from an Illumina HiSeq 2000. The TCR beta CDR3 regions were amplified from the RNA transcripts. A first-round RT-PCR of the TCR CDR3 used the HTBI primer set with the Qiagen OneStep RT-PCR kit. The raw public data were reprocessed by TCRdb itself: fastp quality trimming at Q25, MiXCR clonotype calling, in-frame beta chains only. Rows are unified per CDR3 protein, each entry keeping the most common DNA and genes. The sample table records roughly 500,000 distinct CDR3 sequences; about 24% of these occur just once. The ten biggest clones cover roughly 10% of the sample. Sequencing input: blood. These receptors came from a woman aged 25-40 years with Graves' ophthalmopathy.

This clonotype was recorded at least ten times. The rearrangement uses TRBV12-3 or TRBV12-4 and TRBJ2-2; the match to TRBD1 covers 7 bases. There are 15 residues in the CDR3. Losses at the gene ends were 6 bases for V and 8 bases for J; bases not matched to a gene: 12. The CDR3 here is CASSTSGQARGELFF. The CDR3 coding sequence is TGTGCCAGCAGCACCTCTGGACAGGCTCGGGGGGAGCTGTTTTTT.

The chain couples TRBV6-1 to TRBJ1-2; TRBD1 matches at 7 bases. The CDR3 is made up of 12 amino acids. The V gene end was trimmed by 5 bases and the J gene end by 8 bases; junction bases not matched to a gene: 5. Germline V CDR1 and CDR2: MNHNS, SASEGT. The CDR3 sequence is CASSTQGGGYTF. CDR3 nucleotide sequence: TGTGCCAGCAGTACGCAGGGGGGCGGCTACACCTTC.

The chain couples TRBV28 to TRBJ1-1; D is unclear. The ends were cut back, 6 bases at V and 3 bases at J, with 20 bases in the middle. Germline CDR1 and CDR2: MDHEN and SYDVKM. The CDR3 is 16 amino acids. In DNA form, the CDR3 reads TGTGCCAGCAGCCCGACACTCTCAAAATGGGACACTGAAGCTTTCTTT. Protein sequence: CASSPTLSKWDTEAFF.

This clonotype was seen repeatedly, ten times or more. The chain uses TRBV6-1 and TRBJ2-4, with 7 bases matching TRBD1. The CDR3 is 14 amino acids. Germline-derived CDR1 and CDR2 are MNHNS and SASEGT. The V segment lost 7 bases and the J segment 4 bases; nucleotides outside the gene matches: 7. DNA for the CDR3: TGTGCCAGCACATCCGGGACAGAGAAAAACATTCAGTACTTC. This encodes CASTSGTEKNIQYF.

The V call is TRBV5-1, the J call TRBJ2-2; 8 bases align to TRBD1. The CDR3 extends over 16 amino acids. The germline V gene has CDR1 SGHRS and CDR2 YFSETQ. Trimming removed 4 bases from V and 0 bases from J; junction bases left unmatched: 5. CDR3 amino acids: CASSRSDRANTGELFF. Here the CDR3 DNA reads TGCGCCAGCAGCCGATCGGACAGGGCGAACACCGGGGAGCTGTTTTTT. Based on the CDR3 plus reference TRBV5-1 and TRBJ2-2, the full variable domain is KAGVTQTPRYLIKTRGQQVTLSCSPISGHRSVSWYQQTPGQGLQFLFEYFSETQRNKGNFPGRFSGRQFSNSRSEMNVSTLELGDSALYLCASSRSDRANTGELFFGEGSRLTVL.

In the case of this clonotype: Germline and junction disagree at one end, which may indicate a read error. The rearrangement uses TRBV6-2 or TRBV6-3 and TRBJ2-2, with 11 bases matching TRBD2. The CDR3 sequence is 17 residues long. Germline V gives CDR1 MNHEY, CDR2 SVGEGT. This chain's CDR3 is CASSPPSGRPNTWELFF. The CDR3 DNA reads TGTGCCAGCAGTCCTCCTAGCGGGAGGCCGAACACCTGGGAGCTGTTTTTT.

On this clonotype itself: A read error may explain this, as a much larger clone is one base away. The chain links TRBV25-1 to TRBJ1-5; perhaps TRBD1 as D (5 bases). Looked up from germline, CDR1 is MGHDK and CDR2 is SYGVNS. The CDR3 is 16 amino acids. V dropped 3 bases and J dropped 0 bases, with 12 bases sitting between them. CDR3 nucleotides: TGTGCCAGCAGTGATGGGGGGAGGGGTAGCAATCAGCCCCAGCATTTT. This encodes CASSDGGRGSNQPQHF.

To note about this clonotype: A much more abundant neighbour one base away suggests this may be a read error. The chain links TRBV5-1 to TRBJ1-6; no firm D call. The CDR3 is 16 amino acids. V dropped 0 bases and J dropped 5 bases, with 12 bases sitting between them. The germline gives CDR1 SGHRS, CDR2 YFSETQ. The CDR3 DNA follows: TGCGCCAGCAGCTTGGGAAAGGGAGTAAATAATTCACCCCTCCACTTT. Its translation: CASSLGKGVNNSPLHF.